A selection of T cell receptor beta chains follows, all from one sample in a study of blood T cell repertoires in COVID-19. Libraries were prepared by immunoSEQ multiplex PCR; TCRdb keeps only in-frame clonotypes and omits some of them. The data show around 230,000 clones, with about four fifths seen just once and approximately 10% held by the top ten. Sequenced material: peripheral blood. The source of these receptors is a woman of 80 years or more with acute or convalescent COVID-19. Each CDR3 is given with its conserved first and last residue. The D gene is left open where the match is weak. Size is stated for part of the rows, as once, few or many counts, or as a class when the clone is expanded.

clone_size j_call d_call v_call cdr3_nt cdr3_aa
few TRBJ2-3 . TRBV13 TGTGCCAGCAGACCTGGTACAGATCCCACAGATACGCAGTATTTT CASRPGTDPTDTQYF
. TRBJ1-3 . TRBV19 TGTGCCAGTACCCCAGTGCCGCAGGCGCCCAGCTCTGGAAACACCATATATTTT CASTPVPQAPSSGNTIYF
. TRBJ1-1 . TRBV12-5 TGTGCTAGTGGTTTGGCGGGGGGAGGTTGGACTGAAGCTTTCTTT CASGLAGGGWTEAFF
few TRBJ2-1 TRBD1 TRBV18 TGTGCCAGCTCACCGGGGCTCAGGGACAGGGGGCATGAGCAGTTCTTC CASSPGLRDRGHEQFF
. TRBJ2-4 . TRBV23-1 TGCGCCAGCGGGAAATACTCCGGGACAAATCGTGAAAACATTCAGTACTTC CASGKYSGTNRENIQYF
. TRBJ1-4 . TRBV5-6 TGTGCCAGCAGCCCGGCAGGAGGGCCTGAAAAACTGTTTTTT CASSPAGGPEKLFF
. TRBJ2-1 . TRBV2 TGTGCCAGCAGCAACGGGTTTCTCTCCTACAATGAGCAGTTCTTC CASSNGFLSYNEQFF
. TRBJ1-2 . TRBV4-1 TGCGCCAGCAGCCAAGATTGGAACAGGGCCGAACTTACCTATGGCTACACCTTC CASSQDWNRAELTYGYTF
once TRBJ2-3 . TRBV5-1 TGCGCCAGCAGCGAATACAGGGAAGATACGCAGTATTTT CASSEYREDTQYF
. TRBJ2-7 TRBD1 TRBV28 TGTGCCAGCAGTCCCCCTGGACAGGGGGCCCATAATTACGAGCAGTACTTC CASSPPGQGAHNYEQYF
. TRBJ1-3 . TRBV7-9 TGTGCCAGCAGCTTAGGCCAGGCCTACTCTGGAAACACCATATATTTT CASSLGQAYSGNTIYF
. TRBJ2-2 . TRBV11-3 TGTGCCAGCAGCCCCCGGGACACCTACACCGGGGAGCTGTTTTTT CASSPRDTYTGELFF
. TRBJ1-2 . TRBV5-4 TGTGCCAGCAGCTTGGGGGCTCTTAACTATGGCTACACCTTC CASSLGALNYGYTF
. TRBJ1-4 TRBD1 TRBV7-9 TGTGCCAGCAGCCCAAACACAGGGGGCGGTGAAAAACTGTTTTTT CASSPNTGGGEKLFF
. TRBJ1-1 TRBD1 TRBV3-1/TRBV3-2 TGTGCCAGCAGCCAAGCCTTCGGGACAGGGTCAGGCACTGAAGCTTTCTTT CASSQAFGTGSGTEAFF
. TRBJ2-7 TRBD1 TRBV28 TGTGCCAGCAGCGCTGGGGGACAGGGCCACGAGCAGTACTTC CASSAGGQGHEQYF
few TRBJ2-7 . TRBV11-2 TGTGCCAGCAGCTTTTGGGGACACCTTAGCTCCTACGAGCAGTACTTC CASSFWGHLSSYEQYF
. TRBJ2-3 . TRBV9 TGTGCCAGCGGGGGCAGCACAGATACGCAGTATTTT CASGGSTDTQYF
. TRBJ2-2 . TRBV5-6 TGTGCCAGCAGCCCCCCAAACACCGGGGAGCTGTTTTTT CASSPPNTGELFF
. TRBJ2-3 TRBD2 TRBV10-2 TGCGCCAGCAGTGAGTTCGGGACTAGCGGGATCACAGATACGCAGTATTTT CASSEFGTSGITDTQYF
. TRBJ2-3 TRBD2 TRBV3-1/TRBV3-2 TGTGCCAGCAGTCCACAGCGGGGGGGGGCAGATACGCAGTATTTT CASSPQRGGADTQYF
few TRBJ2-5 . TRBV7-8 TGTGCCAGCAGCGATGCAGCAGGTCCGCAAGAGACCCAGTACTTC CASSDAAGPQETQYF
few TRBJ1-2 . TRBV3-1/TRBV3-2 TGTGCCAGCAGCCAAGTGGGGGGGCGAGGCTATGGCTACACCTTC CASSQVGGRGYGYTF
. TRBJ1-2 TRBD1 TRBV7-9 TGTGCCAGCAGCAGGGACAGGGGAAACTATGGCTACACCTTC CASSRDRGNYGYTF
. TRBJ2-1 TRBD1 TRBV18 TGTGCCAGCTCACCACCGGGACAGGGACGAAATGAGCAGTTCTTC CASSPPGQGRNEQFF
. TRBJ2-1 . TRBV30 TGTGCCTGGAGTGTACTTAATGAGCAGTTCTTC CAWSVLNEQFF
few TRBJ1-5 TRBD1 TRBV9 TGTGCCAGCAGCGTAGACGGACAGGGCAATCAGCCCCAGCATTTT CASSVDGQGNQPQHF
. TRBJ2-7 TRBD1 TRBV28 TGTGCCAGCAGTTCGACAGGGGCCTACGAGCAGTACTTC CASSSTGAYEQYF
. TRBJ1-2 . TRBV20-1 TGCAGTGCTCGGGAAATGATCGGCTACACCTTC CSAREMIGYTF
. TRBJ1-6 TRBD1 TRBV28 TGTGCCAGCAGTCCCGGGACAGGGAGGGCGACCTATAATTCACCCCTCCACTTT CASSPGTGRATYNSPLHF
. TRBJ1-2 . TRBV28 TGTGCCAGCAGTCTCAGGGTGGGCGGCTACACCTTC CASSLRVGGYTF
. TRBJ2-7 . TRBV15 TGTGCCACCAGCAGAGAACCGGGTTGGGAGCAGTACTTC CATSREPGWEQYF
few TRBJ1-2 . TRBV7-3 TGTGCCAGCAGCTTATTCCGCAGGGGAAACTATGGCTACACCTTC CASSLFRRGNYGYTF